The clone carrying this T cell receptor (beta chain) showed up many times. The sample is drawn from a study of metastatic and nonmetastatic thyroid tumors. Using MiXCR, TCRdb reanalyzed the PCR reads. This table holds about 39,000 clones, about 12% found once. This CDR3 is built from 15 residues. From germline, CDR1 is SGDLS and CDR2 YYNGEE. V lost 0 bases and J lost 4, with 11 bases in between. No patient had received any treatment before thyroid surgery. What was sequenced was blood. The rearrangement joins TRBV9 to TRBJ1-3; D possibly corresponds to TRBD1 (5 bases). This receptor was identified in a male donor with papillary thyroid cancer or a benign thyroid nodule (not recorded which). Some clones in this sample may be carry-over from other donors' samples. In DNA, the CDR3 is TGTGCCAGCAGCGTAGGGGTAGGGACCGGAAACACCATATATTTT. It is translated as CASSVGVGTGNTIYF.